This T cell receptor beta chain appears in the sequencing data of a study of metastatic and nonmetastatic thyroid tumors. In the study overall: Repertoires from malignant and benign thyroid patients were compared across blood and tumor or nodule tissue.

Before thyroid surgery, none of the patients had received any treatment. Germline CDR1 is MNHNY and CDR2 is SVGAGI (reference sequence). The CDR3 spans 15 residues. Trimming left V 0 bases short and J 1 base short, with 10 bases between. General study results and limits: Compared with benign nodules, malignant thyroid tumors were reported to have significantly higher TCR beta diversity in both blood and tumor.

The authors' processing: A classifier for distant metastasis in papillary thyroid cancer was constructed using CDR3 differences observed across clinicopathological groups. With MiXCR, TCRdb called clones anew from the PCR reads. The V and J calls follow TCRdb's processing rather than the paper's. In the table there are about 70,000 clones, roughly 18% of which are singletons. As regards this clone: Antigen unknown.

This receptor was obtained from a female donor with papillary thyroid cancer or a benign thyroid nodule (not recorded which). Some clones in this sample may be carry-over from other donors' samples. Material for sequencing was blood. This chain joins TRBV6-6 and TRBJ2-7, with TRBD1 as a possible D gene (5 bases). CDR3 amino acids: CASSYSAGPSYEQYF. The CDR3 DNA is TGTGCCAGCAGTTACTCGGCAGGGCCTTCCTACGAGCAGTACTTC.